This TCR beta chain derives from a study of response to subunit inactivated influenza vaccine. This clonotype was seen ten or more times. Its specificity is unknown. The CDR3 spans 15 residues. After removal of 4 bases from V and 4 bases from J, the junction contained 9 bases not matched to a gene. CDR1 and CDR2 from the germline V gene are MNHEY and SVGEGT. Regarding the study as a whole: A suggestion made by the authors is that each seasonal influenza vaccination recruits few new T cells.

TCRdb independently ran MiXCR on the RT-PCR reads; one entry per CDR3 protein. The repertoire holds fewer than 600,000 distinct CDR3 sequences, roughly 7.6% seen once, with around 14% in the top ten. The receptor was isolated from a man between 50 and 75 years old who received an inactivated influenza vaccine. The rearrangement links TRBV6-2 or TRBV6-3 to TRBJ2-7; TRBD2 agrees at 8 bases. The sample here was PBMCs from blood, taken roughly 24 months after vaccination. The CDR3 sequence: CASSSLEREGYEQYF. CDR3 DNA sequence: TGTGCCAGCAGTTCGTTGGAACGGGAGGGTTACGAGCAGTACTTC.